This paragraph covers one T cell receptor beta chain sequence. Antigen specificity is unknown. The primer mix had 60 Vbeta and 13 Jbeta primers. The table came from immunoSEQ multiplex PCR; TCRdb's copy has only in-frame clones and leaves some out. The repertoire holds approximately 120,000 clones, with 70% to 85% as singletons. The sample belongs to a study of cytomegalovirus exposure and HLA in healthy donors. The study's findings and limits: DRB1 had the most TCR associations and HLA-C the fewest, a later analysis found, with rates varying by HLA locus. In a later analysis, TCR beta V- and J-gene trimming was associated with a missense DCLRE1C variant.

Sequences were obtained from PBMCs. The sequence came from a man aged 35-49 years in good health and CMV-seropositive.

The CDR3 loop is CASSLAQGWGITEAFF. In DNA, the CDR3 is TGTGCCAGCAGCTTAGCGCAGGGCTGGGGAATCACTGAAGCTTTCTTT. The chain recombines TRBV11-2 with TRBJ1-1; possibly TRBD1 for D (5 bases). V lost 1 base, J lost 4 bases, and 16 bases lay in between. The CDR3 loop spans 16 amino acids. In germline, CDR1 is SGHAT, CDR2 FQNNGV.